What follows are 26 T cell receptor beta chains derived from one specimen sequenced in a study of blood T cells in healthy people across ages. Next came a second PCR, run for about 7 to 12 cycles, which used a sample-barcoded 5' primer along with a J-beta primer mix. Each CDR3 protein gets one entry after TCRdb re-called the 5' RACE reads with MiXCR. The sample lists around 1.5 million distinct CDR3 sequences, approximately 59% occurring once. The source material was blood. These receptors were taken from a man younger than 30 in good health.

V gene TRBV15 combines with J gene TRBJ1-1; D is undetermined. Germline CDR1 reads LNHNV; CDR2 reads YYDKDF (reference sequence). The V end lost 7 bases, the J end lost 0 bases, and 9 bases lay between the germline ends. The CDR3 extends over 13 amino acids. The CDR3 protein is CATTPLVNTEAFF. As DNA, the CDR3 is TGTGCCACCACCCCACTCGTGAACACTGAAGCTTTCTTT.

V is TRBV4-3 and J is TRBJ2-1; 7 bases align to TRBD2. The CDR3 extends over 16 amino acids. Trimming removed 1 base from V and 6 bases from J; junction bases left unmatched: 9. Looked up from germline, CDR1 is LGHNA and CDR2 is YSLEER. The DNA for the CDR3 is TGCGCCAGCAGCCAAGGTGGAGGGAGGGCCGTCAATGAGCAGTTCTTC. Translating it yields CASSQGGGRAVNEQFF.

This chain uses TRBV7-9 with TRBJ2-7; D not certain. Gene TRBJ2-5 matches the end of the DNA better, so the J call may be wrong. The CDR3 runs to 14 residues. Germline-derived CDR1 and CDR2 are SEHNR and FQNEAQ (reference sequence). The CDR3: CASSLGAARETQYF. Here the CDR3 DNA reads TGTGCCAGCAGCTTAGGGGCAGCCAGAGAGACCCAGTACTTC.

The rearrangement uses TRBV20-1 and TRBJ2-7; D might be TRBD1 (5 bases). The J call is doubtful: the DNA matches TRBJ2-5 better. In germline, CDR1 is DFQATT, CDR2 SNEGSKA (reference sequence). The CDR3 totals 15 residues. The CDR3 sequence is CSARGSQDTDETQYF. The CDR3, as DNA: TGCAGTGCTAGGGGCAGTCAGGACACGGACGAGACCCAGTACTTC.

The gene calls are TRBV28 and TRBJ2-7; D tentatively reads TRBD1 or TRBD2 (5 bases each). Germline CDR1 reads MDHEN; CDR2 reads SYDVKM. The CDR3 extends over 16 amino acids. Trimming cost V 11 bases and J 0 bases, with 23 bases left between them. This CDR3 is CACAARGASSSYEQYF. In DNA, the CDR3 is TGTGCCTGTGCGGCCAGAGGGGCCTCTAGCTCCTACGAGCAGTACTTC.

The J gene is TRBJ2-3, the V gene TRBV2; perhaps TRBD2 as D (5 bases). Between the trimmed V and J ends, which lost 6 bases and 5 bases, there was a span of 21 bases. The length of the CDR3 is 16 residues. The germline V gene has CDR1 SNHLY and CDR2 FYNNEI. CDR3 residues: CASSEQSHPRGDTQYF. The DNA for the CDR3 is TGTGCCAGCAGCGAACAAAGTCACCCACGGGGAGATACGCAGTATTTT.

The DNA for the CDR3 is TGCGCCAGCAGCCATCCACTAGCGGGAGTCTACGAGCAGTACTTC. Translating it yields CASSHPLAGVYEQYF. V is TRBV4-1 and J is TRBJ2-7, with 11 nucleotides matching TRBD2. The length of the CDR3 is 15 residues. V was clipped by 3 bases and J by 3 bases; unmatched bases: 4. Germline lookup yields CDR1 MGHRA and CDR2 YSYEKL.

The rearrangement links TRBV10-3 to TRBJ1-2, with unresolved D. Germline-derived CDR1 and CDR2 are ENHRY and SYGVKD. The V gene lost 6 bases and the J gene lost 7 bases, with 18 bases spanning the gap. The CDR3 has 14 residues. The CDR3 protein is CAISHGWVRIGYTF. The DNA of the CDR3 is TGTGCCATCAGCCATGGATGGGTCCGTATTGGCTACACCTTC.

This clonotype was recorded a few times. CDR3 region: CSARGMEYEQYF. CDR3 sequence (DNA): TGCAGTGCTAGAGGGATGGAGTACGAGCAGTACTTC. The J gene is TRBJ2-7, the V gene TRBV20-1; D call uncertain. Per germline, CDR1 DFQATT and CDR2 SNEGSKA (reference sequence). The V gene lost 1 base and the J gene lost 4 bases, with 8 bases spanning the gap. This CDR3 contains 12 residues.

The chain combines TRBV29-1 with TRBJ2-2; D possibly matches TRBD1 or TRBD2 (6 bases each). The V end was cut by 4 bases, the J end by 5 bases, with 8 bases between. The CDR3 is 12 residues long. Germline V gene lookup returns CDR1 SQVTM and CDR2 ANQGSEA. In DNA, the CDR3 is TGCAGCGTTGGGGGGGCAACCGGGGAGCTGTTTTTT. Translating it yields CSVGGATGELFF.

This clonotype has only a few counts. The chain joins TRBV15 to TRBJ2-6; tentatively, D is TRBD2 (5 bases). The CDR3 spans 16 residues. The germline V and J ends were trimmed by 0 bases and 1 base, with 7 bases remaining between them. Germline lookup yields CDR1 LNHNV and CDR2 YYDKDF (reference sequence). The CDR3 spells CATSRDEGSGANVLTF. CDR3 nucleotides: TGTGCCACCAGCAGAGATGAGGGTTCTGGGGCCAACGTCCTGACTTTC.

As DNA, the CDR3 is TGTGCCAGCAGTTTAATGGGAACGCTAGTCCCCCAGTTCTTC. Translating it yields CASSLMGTLVPQFF. J is TRBJ2-1 and V is TRBV12-3 or TRBV12-4; D is undetermined. Deletions cut 2 bases from V and 13 bases from J, with 18 bases between. The CDR3 is made up of 14 amino acids.

V and J are TRBV10-3 and TRBJ2-5; TRBD2 agrees at 14 bases. V shed 6 bases, J shed 1 base, and the junction held 4 bases outside the gene matches. Per the germline V gene, CDR1 is ENHRY and CDR2 is SYGVKD. The CDR3 totals 16 residues. The DNA of the CDR3 is TGTGCCATCAGCAGAGGGACTAGCGGGGGCCAAGAGACCCAGTACTTC. Its translation is CAISRGTSGGQETQYF.

The chain has TRBV7-9 and TRBJ2-7, with 7 bases fitting TRBD1. With V trimmed by 5 bases and J by 4 bases, 8 bases remained unmatched. The CDR3 runs 14 residues. From germline, CDR1 is SEHNR and CDR2 FQNEAQ (reference sequence). The CDR3 protein is CASSEAGTVYEQYF. In DNA form, the CDR3 reads TGTGCCAGCAGCGAAGCCGGGACAGTTTACGAGCAGTACTTC.

This clonotype appeared a few times. This chain uses TRBV7-2 with TRBJ2-1; the D is unclear. The germline V and J ends were trimmed by 2 bases and 6 bases, with 8 bases remaining between them. Per the germline V gene, CDR1 is SGHTA and CDR2 is FQGNSA. This CDR3 is built from 13 residues. DNA for the CDR3: TGTGCCAGCAGCTTATTGCTTACCAATGAGCAGTTCTTC. This encodes CASSLLLTNEQFF.

This chain connects TRBV11-2 to TRBJ1-2, with TRBD1 identical over 9 bases. Looked up from germline, CDR1 is SGHAT and CDR2 is FQNNGV. V lost 6 bases and J lost 5; bases outside the gene matches: 7. The CDR3 is made up of 14 amino acids. This CDR3 is CASRKIGQGYGYTF. CDR3 nucleotide sequence: TGTGCCAGCAGGAAGATCGGACAGGGGTATGGCTACACCTTC.

The J gene is TRBJ2-7, the V gene TRBV4-2, with 9 bases identical to TRBD1. The CDR3 is 15 residues long. V was clipped by 5 bases and J by 6 bases; unmatched bases: 11. Looked up from germline, CDR1 is LGHNA and CDR2 is YNFKEQ. The CDR3 reads CASSDRDRDRREQYF. Here the CDR3 DNA reads TGTGCCAGCAGCGACCGGGACAGGGATCGTCGCGAGCAGTACTTC.

The rearrangement uses TRBV7-9 and TRBJ1-1; D call uncertain. Looked up from germline, CDR1 is SEHNR and CDR2 is FQNEAQ (reference sequence). The CDR3 sequence is 13 residues long. Trimming stripped 5 bases from V and 11 bases from J, with 18 bases between. The CDR3 here is CASSTDWVSGAFF. CDR3 nucleotide sequence: TGTGCCAGCAGCACGGACTGGGTCTCTGGGGCTTTCTTT.

Regarding this clonotype: Germline is not matched at one junction end, which may reflect a read error. This rearrangement joins TRBV4-1 to TRBJ1-1, with a weak D call TRBD1 (6 bases). Germline V gene sequence: CDR1 MGHRA, CDR2 YSYEKL. This CDR3 has 15 residues. CDR3 loop: CASIQGSGTSREAFF. Here the CDR3 DNA reads TGCGCCAGCATCCAAGGTTCTGGGACATCCCGGGAAGCTTTCTTT.

The chain has TRBV7-9 and TRBJ2-5; possibly TRBD1 or TRBD2 for D (5 bases each). With 7 bases removed from V and 2 bases from J, the gap between germline ends came to 20 bases. The germline gives CDR1 SEHNR, CDR2 FQNEAQ (reference sequence). The CDR3 is 16 residues long. Here the CDR3 DNA reads TGTGCCAGCACCGTCCGGGACGTAGGTCAGCAAGAGACCCAGTACTTC. Amino acid sequence: CASTVRDVGQQETQYF.

This clonotype has more than one count but fewer than ten. CDR3 DNA: TGCAGCGCCCTAGGGACCGAGCAGTACTTC. Protein product: CSALGTEQYF. This chain connects TRBV29-1 to TRBJ2-5; the D gene could be TRBD1 or TRBD2 (5 bases each). Matching the DNA end better, TRBJ2-7 makes the J call doubtful. CDR3 size: 10 residues. Germline CDR1 is SQVTM and CDR2 is ANQGSEA.

The rearrangement uses TRBV6-6 and TRBJ2-7, with D perhaps matching TRBD2 (5 bases). In germline, CDR1 is MNHNY, CDR2 SVGAGI (reference sequence). This CDR3 has 12 residues. V shed 7 bases and J shed 2 bases, with 9 bases lying between them. The CDR3 bases are TGTGCCAGCAAAGAGGGTACCTACGAGCAGTACTTC. It is translated as CASKEGTYEQYF.

The V gene is TRBV7-2, the J gene TRBJ2-1, with a weak D call TRBD1 (5 bases). V lost 1 base to trimming and J lost 12 bases, with 13 bases between them. The length of the CDR3 is 13 residues. Germline V gives CDR1 SGHTA, CDR2 FQGNSA. In DNA, the CDR3 is TGTGCCAGCAGCTTAGTTGGGGCGTCATCGCAGTTCTTC. Protein sequence: CASSLVGASSQFF.

This chain links TRBV19 with TRBJ2-1; D possibly corresponds to TRBD1 (7 bases). With the DNA end fitting TRBJ2-7 better, the J assignment may be wrong. Germline V gene lookup returns CDR1 LNHDA and CDR2 SQIVND (reference sequence). The CDR3 consists of 15 residues. This chain's CDR3 is CASSMEGQPYNEQYF. The CDR3 coding sequence is TGTGCCAGTAGTATGGAGGGACAGCCCTACAATGAGCAGTACTTC.

The chain recombines TRBV11-2 with TRBJ2-7, with D tentatively TRBD2 (5 bases). In germline, CDR1 is SGHAT, CDR2 FQNNGV. The CDR3 consists of 12 residues. Between the trimmed V and J ends, which lost 5 bases and 7 bases, there was a span of 12 bases. CDR3 DNA sequence: TGTGCCAGCAGCCCAGCGAGGGTTGAGCAGTACTTC. The encoded protein is CASSPARVEQYF. Full variable domain (remainder filled in from reference TRBV11-2 and TRBJ2-7): EAGVAQSPRYKIIEKRQSVAFWCNPISGHATLYWYQQILGQGPKLLIQFQNNGVVDDSQLPKDRFSAERLKGVDSTLKIQPAKLEDSAVYLCASSPARVEQYFGPGTRLTVT.

This clonotype was counted a few times. This chain uses TRBV29-1 with TRBJ1-2; TRBD1 agrees at 7 bases. V was pared by 4 bases and J by 3 bases, with 11 bases of the junction left unmatched. The CDR3 spans 15 residues. Germline V lookup: CDR1 SQVTM, CDR2 ANQGSEA. CDR3 in amino acids: CSVGSTDRDYYGYTF. The CDR3 DNA reads TGCAGCGTTGGTAGCACAGACAGGGACTACTATGGCTACACCTTC.